A selection of T cell receptor beta chains follows, all from one sample in a study of CD8+ T cells in alopecia areata. The table came from immunoSEQ multiplex PCR; TCRdb's copy has only in-frame clones and leaves some out. The table shows 110,000 or so clones, with 55% to 60% occurring only once. The starting material was CD4+ T cells sorted from blood, obtained at week 24, from a patient treated with tofacitinib. These receptors were collected from a human donor with alopecia areata. Each CDR3 is given without its conserved first and last residue.

V gene: TRBV6-6
CDR3 length: 12
CDR3 protein: ASRWDRVGGELF

V gene: TRBV10-3
CDR3 length: 12
CDR3 protein: AISEADRGDTQY

V gene: TRBV30
CDR3 length: 10
CDR3 protein: AWGGSTETQY

V gene: TRBV7-2
CDR3 length: 10
CDR3 protein: ASSLELGQQF

V gene: TRBV30
CDR3 length: 11
CDR3 protein: AWSLGADNEQF

V gene: TRBV4-2
CDR3 length: 11
CDR3 protein: ASTTGEEGEAF

V gene: TRBV4-3
CDR3 length: 13
CDR3 protein: ASSPGIGDWYGYT

V gene: TRBV29-1
CDR3 length: 11
CDR3 protein: SVKGILATEAF

V gene: TRBV11-2
CDR3 length: 12
CDR3 protein: ASSRTDFSYEQY

V gene: TRBV29-1
CDR3 length: 11
CDR3 protein: SARRGGTDTQY

V gene: TRBV30
CDR3 length: 12
CDR3 protein: AWSPTGANYGYT

V gene: TRBV9
CDR3 length: 13
CDR3 protein: ASSSGQGMGREQY

V gene: TRBV18
CDR3 length: 11
CDR3 protein: ASSPGGDYGYT

V gene: TRBV27
CDR3 length: 11
CDR3 protein: ASSPPTRGGYT

V gene: TRBV25-1
CDR3 length: 13
CDR3 protein: ASSETGLYHSPLH

V gene: TRBV5-1
CDR3 length: 10
CDR3 protein: ASSLEGGEQY

V gene: TRBV5-1
CDR3 length: 12
CDR3 protein: ASTQTERVTEAF

V gene: TRBV4-2
CDR3 length: 13
CDR3 protein: ASSQEVGRLYEQY

V gene: TRBV9
CDR3 length: 14
CDR3 protein: ASTKRQGSENSPLH

V gene: TRBV27
CDR3 length: 21
CDR3 protein: ASSFWAPRYSRGIPSGANVLT

V gene: TRBV29-1
CDR3 length: 11
CDR3 protein: SAERGLTDTQY

V gene: TRBV7-2
CDR3 length: 14
CDR3 protein: ASSLVGAARAGELF

V gene: TRBV5-6
CDR3 length: 13
CDR3 protein: ASREDRRGSGEQY

V gene: TRBV4-1
CDR3 length: 16
CDR3 protein: ASSQSLGSGQGYNEQF

V gene: TRBV15
CDR3 length: 12
CDR3 protein: ATSWMDRDSPLH

V gene: TRBV7-2
CDR3 length: 13
CDR3 protein: ASSLYRTGAYEQY

V gene: TRBV5-1
CDR3 length: 14
CDR3 protein: ASSSQSGGAWNEQF

V gene: TRBV6-1
CDR3 length: 11
CDR3 protein: ASSEDLLLVGY

V gene: TRBV12-5
CDR3 length: 13
CDR3 protein: ASGLGLAVQETQY

V gene: TRBV11-2
CDR3 length: 10
CDR3 protein: ASSLAPYEQY

V gene: TRBV28
CDR3 length: 10
CDR3 protein: ASSLSAVEQF

V gene: TRBV15
CDR3 length: 13
CDR3 protein: ATSSTGSRAYEQY